Each of the 2 T cell receptor beta chains below was sequenced from the same sample in a study of identical twins. TCRdb reprocessed the 5' RACE reads via MiXCR and lists one record per CDR3 protein. This table has approximately 240,000 distinct CDR3 sequences, around 15% appearing once. The sequenced sample consisted of memory (CD45RO+) T cells sorted from blood. The source is a young woman in good health.

This clonotype was found many times. The chain combines TRBV12-3 or TRBV12-4 with TRBJ1-6, with TRBD1 as a possible D gene (6 bases). The CDR3 is 13 residues long. V shed 6 bases and J shed 9 bases, with 12 bases lying between them. CDR3 protein: CASRSGVTSPLHF. As DNA, the CDR3 is TGTGCCAGCAGGTCAGGGGTCACTTCACCCCTCCACTTT.

CDR3 amino acids: CASSRLGRINTGELFF. DNA of the CDR3: TGCGCCAGCAGTCGGCTCGGACGCATAAACACCGGGGAGCTGTTTTTT. The chain has TRBV5-1 and TRBJ2-2; no definite D call. CDR1 SGHRS and CDR2 YFSETQ come from the germline V gene. CDR3 length: 16 amino acids. V shed 5 bases and J shed 2 bases, with 16 bases lying between them. Drawing the rest from reference TRBV5-1 and TRBJ2-2, the complete variable domain is KAGVTQTPRYLIKTRGQQVTLSCSPISGHRSVSWYQQTPGQGLQFLFEYFSETQRNKGNFPGRFSGRQFSNSRSEMNVSTLELGDSALYLCASSRLGRINTGELFFGEGSRLTVL.